Listed below are T cell receptor beta chains from one sample, sequenced in a study of blood T cells in healthy people across ages. TCRdb called the 5' RACE reads again in MiXCR, with one record for every CDR3 protein. Of approximately 800,000 distinct CDR3 sequences in the sample, about 55% were seen once. The sequenced sample consisted of blood. The receptors stem from an elderly man in good health. The CDR3 runs from the conserved cysteine through the conserved F or W. The D gene is left open where the match is weak. A row's size may be missing; if present it is once, few, many or a size class.

CDR3 length | J gene | clone size | V gene | D gene | CDR3 protein | CDR3 DNA
15 | TRBJ2-3 | few | TRBV4-1 | TRBD2 | CASSPGLAVTDTQYF | TGCGCCAGCAGCCCTGGACTAGCGGTCACAGATACGCAGTATTTT
16 | TRBJ1-2 | NA | TRBV6-1 | NA | CASSELLGGMGYGYTF | TGTGCCAGCAGTGAATTATTGGGGGGAATGGGCTATGGCTACACCTTC
15 | TRBJ2-1 | NA | TRBV7-2 | NA | CASRPARSSYNEQFF | TGTGCCAGCAGACCCGCAAGGAGCTCCTACAATGAGCAGTTCTTC
14 | TRBJ2-5 | once | TRBV29-1 | TRBD2 | CSVEHRAGGQTQYF | TGCAGCGTTGAACACCGAGCGGGAGGACAGACCCAGTACTTC
14 | TRBJ2-1 | few | TRBV6-1 | TRBD2 | CASSGVAGGNEQFF | TGTGCCAGCAGTGGAGTAGCGGGAGGAAATGAGCAGTTCTTC
12 | TRBJ2-5 | NA | TRBV20-1 | NA | CSASRGLETQYF | TGCAGTGCTAGTCGTGGGTTAGAGACCCAGTACTTC
15 | TRBJ2-1 | NA | TRBV7-2 | TRBD2 | CASNPGLAGVTEQFF | TGTGCCAGCAACCCGGGACTAGCGGGAGTGACTGAGCAGTTCTTC
14 | TRBJ2-4 | NA | TRBV6-6 | NA | CAGSSGGAGNIQYF | TGTGCCGGCAGTTCCGGGGGCGCAGGAAACATTCAGTACTTC
16 | TRBJ2-7 | few | TRBV3-1 | TRBD1 | CASSGAGQGGWLSQYF | TGTGCCAGCAGCGGCGCGGGACAGGGGGGATGGTTGTCCCAGTACTTC
15 | TRBJ2-1 | NA | TRBV28 | NA | CASSFGQVWVNEQFF | TGTGCCAGCAGTTTTGGGCAGGTTTGGGTCAATGAGCAGTTCTTC
16 | TRBJ1-2 | NA | TRBV20-1 | NA | CSAIPHAQFGDDGYTF | TGCAGTGCTATCCCCCATGCCCAATTCGGGGACGATGGCTACACCTTC